This T cell receptor beta chain was captured in a study of T cells in localized non-small cell lung cancer (dated by TCRdb to 2020 to 2021). Background on the whole study: Comparing tumors with uninvolved tumor-adjacent lungs, the study looked at the T cell repertoires of 200 to 250 patients with early-stage NSCLC. The cohort was made up of under 250 treatment-naive NSCLC patients whose localized lung tumors had been resected. Of the NSCLC patients, around 140 were male and 85 to 110 were female, and the mean age was about 69 years.

From a lookup of the germline V gene (reference sequence), CDR1 and CDR2 are DFQATT and SNEGSKA. The germline V end is reduced by 6 bases and the J end by 9 bases; junction bases left unmatched: 4. From its cysteine to its phenylalanine, the CDR3 spans 11 amino acids. The entry retains the CDR3 DNA only, 33 bases that are in frame from base 1. At diagnosis, peripheral blood, uninvolved tumor-adjacent lung and tumor were collected and stored as a combination of fresh-frozen and FFPE material. For TCR repertoire profiling, the blood samples were analyzed as peripheral blood mononuclear cells. What the work shows at the level of the full study, not this receptor alone: Because multi-region tumor sequencing was not done, intratumor heterogeneity could not be ruled out. Since the design was exploratory, TCR variables were selected using unadjusted p-values with no false-discovery rate correction. A median of about 53 of the top 100 tumor clones were detected in paired uninvolved adjacent lung, and 25 to 35 of these tumor clones were also found among the top 100 clones of the paired uninvolved adjacent lung. Uninvolved tumor-adjacent lung showed the highest T cell clonality, higher than tumor, which suggests more focused antigenic responses in the adjacent lung. Higher blood T cell density associated with longer overall survival, while higher adjacent-lung clonality associated with shorter survival.

Details on this clone: The target of this receptor is not known. Per-base quality was not reported, and no clone a single base away is much larger than it.

The immunoSEQ Assay was used to sequence TCR beta CDR3 regions from DNA. In the paper's pipeline: T cell density was computed as TCR beta template counts normalized to usable DNA estimated by amplifying housekeeping genes. Richness was estimated using the preseqR package, with extrapolation to 400,000 templates for PBMC samples and to 120,000 templates for tissue samples. Clonality was defined as one minus Pielou's evenness. Tissue-enriched TCRs were identified through differential abundance testing performed on productive amino-acid clonotypes, with a minimum total count of 5 and an alpha of 0.1. The Jaccard Index and the Morisita Overlap Index were used to measure repertoire overlap between compartments. GLIPH grouped TCR beta CDR3s together with public tetramer-defined viral CDR3s, and a viral motif had to include at least three viral sequences and show V-gene enrichment. Imported from immuneACCESS, the table was reduced by TCRdb to in-frame sequences with V and J called. These copies leave out some clones; in studies compared against another copy, an unresolved V gene accounts for under half, and the cause of the remainder is not known. From that table come the V and J calls and clone size; the DNA was used to work out D and trimming. The sample records around 30,000 clones, 70% to 90% of which are singletons. The ten largest clones represent 10% to 15% of the sample.

Recombination connected TRBV20-1 to TRBJ2-1, with 8 bases in between that match TRBD2. This TCR came from a female donor at least 60 years old with stage III squamous cell lung carcinoma. This sample comprised peripheral blood, obtained before any cancer treatment. This receptor has the CDR3 CSADRGGEQFF. The nucleotide sequence is given as TGCAGTGCCGATCGGGGGGGTGAGCAGTTCTTC.